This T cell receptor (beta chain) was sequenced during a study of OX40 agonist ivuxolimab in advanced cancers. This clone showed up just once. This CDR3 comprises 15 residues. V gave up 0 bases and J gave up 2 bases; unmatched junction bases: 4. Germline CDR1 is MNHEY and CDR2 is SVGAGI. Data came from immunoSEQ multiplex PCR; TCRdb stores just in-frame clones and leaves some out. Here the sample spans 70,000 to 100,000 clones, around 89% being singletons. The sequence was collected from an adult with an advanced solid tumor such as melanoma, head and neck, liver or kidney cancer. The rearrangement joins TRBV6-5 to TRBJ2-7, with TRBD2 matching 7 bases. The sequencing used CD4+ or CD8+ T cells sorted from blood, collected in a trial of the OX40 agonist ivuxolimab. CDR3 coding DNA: TGTGCCAGCAGTTACTCGGGAGGGGATCCCTACGAGCAGTACTTC. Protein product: CASSYSGGDPYEQYF.